Presented here are 17 T cell receptor beta chains from one specimen sequenced in a study of regulatory T cells in long-lasting Graves disease. Construction of the TCR beta libraries employed iRepertoire HTBI primers in conjunction with Arm-PCR of CDR3 regions. MiXCR, applied by TCRdb to the multiplex PCR reads, yields one record per CDR3 protein. The sample includes 400,000 or so distinct CDR3 sequences, 20% to 30% of them seen just once. The time point here: persistent/refractory GD, antithyroid drugs over 5 years with positive TRAb. From RNA extracted from PBMCs, the TCR library was made. The material sequenced was peripheral blood mononuclear cells (PBMCs), taken when the disease was refractory, from a patient treated with antithyroid drugs. The source is a female donor with Graves disease.

This clonotype has at least ten counts. The chain recombines TRBV12-3 or TRBV12-4 with TRBJ2-5, with a tentative D call TRBD1 (6 bases). Trimming removed 6 bases at V and 5 bases at J, with 16 bases between. This CDR3 has 14 amino acids. The CDR3 DNA follows: TGTGCCAGCAGCCTAGGGGGAGTTGGGGAGACCCAGTACTTC. It yields the protein CASSLGGVGETQYF.

This clonotype occurred a few times. The J gene is TRBJ1-2, the V gene TRBV19; a weak D match, TRBD1 (6 bases). The CDR3 spans 15 residues. Trimming pared 6 bases from V and 4 bases from J, leaving 18 bases between. CDR1 is LNHDA and CDR2 is SQIVND in the germline V gene (reference sequence). The CDR3 DNA reads as TGTGCCAGTAGGGTTTCCAGGGGATCGGCCTATGGCTACACCTTC. Its translation: CASRVSRGSAYGYTF.

This clonotype was recorded many times. The chain links TRBV20-1 to TRBJ2-5; D call uncertain. Germline CDR1 DFQATT, CDR2 SNEGSKA (reference sequence). The length of the CDR3 is 13 residues. The germline V and J ends were trimmed by 5 bases and 2 bases, with 12 bases remaining between them. The CDR3 nucleotides read TGCAGTGCTCTCGGACGGCTACAAGAGACCCAGTACTTC. Its translation: CSALGRLQETQYF.

The CDR3 reads CASLASDGGKYTGELFF. For the CDR3, the DNA is TGTGCCAGCCTCGCCTCCGACGGGGGAAAGTACACCGGGGAGCTGTTTTTT. J is TRBJ2-2 and V is TRBV13, with D perhaps matching TRBD2 (6 bases). This CDR3 has 17 residues. V was clipped by 8 bases and J by 3 bases, with 22 bases between them. The germline V gene encodes CDR1 PRHDT and CDR2 FYEKMQ (reference sequence).

This clonotype was seen at least ten times. The chain is built from TRBV2 and TRBJ1-5; tentatively, D is TRBD1 (5 bases). The CDR3 covers 15 residues. From germline, CDR1 is SNHLY and CDR2 FYNNEI. Trimming pared 4 bases from V and 4 bases from J, leaving 14 bases between. CDR3 protein: CASSADRTNNQPQHF. The DNA of the CDR3 is TGTGCCAGCAGTGCAGACAGAACTAATAATCAGCCCCAGCATTTT.

This clonotype was counted only a few times. The V gene is TRBV7-9, the J gene TRBJ2-5; TRBD2 might be the D (6 bases). Deletions cut 1 base from V and 5 bases from J, with 14 bases between. This CDR3 spans 15 amino acids. Looked up from germline, CDR1 is SEHNR and CDR2 is FQNEAQ (reference sequence). CDR3 loop: CASSLVVGRGETQYF. The CDR3 coding sequence is TGTGCCAGCAGCTTAGTAGTCGGCCGGGGGGAGACCCAGTACTTC.

This chain connects TRBV5-6 to TRBJ2-5; TRBD1 agrees at 10 bases. V shed 4 bases and J 5 bases; nucleotides not matched to a gene: 8. The germline CDR1 and CDR2 sequences are SGHDT and YYEEEE. The CDR3 extends over 15 amino acids. The CDR3 DNA is TGTGCCAGCAGCGGGACAGGGGCCAGGGGGGAGACCCAGTACTTC. It codes for CASSGTGARGETQYF.

This chain links TRBV7-3 with TRBJ2-7; D may be TRBD1 (6 bases). The V and J ends lost 0 bases and 0 bases respectively, with 6 bases between them. CDR1 is SGHTA and CDR2 is FQGTGA in the germline V gene. The CDR3 is 14 amino acids. The chain's CDR3 is CASSLTGASYEQYF. In DNA form, the CDR3 reads TGTGCCAGCAGCTTAACGGGGGCCTCCTACGAGCAGTACTTC.

V usage is TRBV19 and J usage is TRBJ2-3; 7 bases are shared with TRBD2. Germline V gives CDR1 LNHDA, CDR2 SQIVND (reference sequence). The CDR3 is 14 residues long. The V and J ends lost 4 bases and 2 bases, in that order; junction bases with no gene match: 3. The chain's CDR3 is CASSSLAATDTQYF. CDR3 DNA: TGTGCCAGTAGTAGTCTAGCGGCCACAGATACGCAGTATTTT.

Remarks on this clonotype: This clone may be a read error of a much larger clone one base away. The chain uses TRBV5-1 and TRBJ1-2, with D unclear. This CDR3 has 15 amino acids. Germline V gene lookup returns CDR1 SGHRS and CDR2 YFSETQ. V was trimmed by 9 bases and J by 4 bases, leaving 22 bases between them. The CDR3 loop is CANSDSGPDIYGYTF. The CDR3 nucleotides read TGCGCCAACAGTGACTCCGGGCCTGACATCTATGGCTACACCTTC.

The chain has TRBV7-3 and TRBJ2-5; D is possibly TRBD1 (6 bases). Germline V gene data show CDR1 as SGHTA and CDR2 as FQGTGA. The CDR3 extends over 15 amino acids. The V end was cut by 5 bases, the J end by 3 bases, with 16 bases between. Here the CDR3 reads CASSPTEQGEETQYF. DNA of the CDR3: TGTGCCAGCAGCCCCACCGAACAGGGAGAAGAGACCCAGTACTTC.

The chain employs TRBV7-8 and TRBJ2-2; D is possibly TRBD1 (6 bases). The germline CDR1 and CDR2 sequences are SGHVS and FQNEAQ. Trimming stripped 4 bases from V and 3 bases from J, with 15 bases between. The CDR3 is 16 amino acids. This CDR3 reads CASSYRQARDTGELFF. The CDR3 coding sequence is TGTGCCAGCAGCTACCGACAGGCGCGCGACACCGGGGAGCTGTTTTTT.

The table lists this clonotype with many counts. The rearrangement links TRBV6-2 or TRBV6-3 to TRBJ1-1; the match to TRBD1 covers 12 bases. Germline CDR1 reads MNHEY; CDR2 reads SVGEGT. The trim removed 7 bases at V and 4 bases at J, leaving 7 bases unmatched. The CDR3 loop spans 15 amino acids. The CDR3 sequence is CASNRDRGLGTEAFF. For the CDR3, the DNA is TGTGCCAGCAACCGGGACAGGGGGCTTGGCACTGAAGCTTTCTTT.

To note about this clonotype: A clone one base away is much larger, so this may be a read error. The CDR3 carries no conserved terminal phenylalanine or tryptophan, so it likely arises from a read error. The rearrangement joins TRBV5-1 to TRBJ1-2, with D maybe TRBD1 (6 bases). The CDR3 has 13 amino acids. Germline loops: CDR1 SGHRS, CDR2 YFSETQ. V was trimmed by 4 bases and J by 4 bases, leaving 11 bases between them. The CDR3 loop is CASSPGQIYGYTL. The CDR3 DNA reads as TGCGCCAGCAGCCCCGGACAGATCTATGGCTACACCCTC.

This clonotype has more than one count but fewer than ten. The genes are TRBV20-1 and TRBJ2-5; 7 nucleotides match TRBD1. This CDR3 is 15 amino acids long. V gave up 6 bases and J gave up 4 bases; unmatched junction bases: 14. The germline V gene encodes CDR1 DFQATT and CDR2 SNEGSKA (reference sequence). This CDR3 is CSAKTRQGVRETQYF. DNA for the CDR3: TGCAGTGCAAAGACTCGACAGGGAGTTAGAGAGACCCAGTACTTC.

A few counts support this clonotype. The V and J genes are TRBV12-3 or TRBV12-4 and TRBJ2-7; 9 bases agree with TRBD2. Trimming removed 3 bases from V and 1 base from J; junction bases left unmatched: 16. The CDR3 runs 19 residues. The CDR3 here is CASSLVGVAGEFLSYEQYF. The CDR3 DNA is TGTGCCAGCAGTTTGGTGGGGGTAGCGGGAGAATTTTTGTCCTACGAGCAGTACTTC.

This clonotype was counted at least ten times. The chain couples TRBV2 to TRBJ2-7; D remains ambiguous. CDR1 and CDR2 from the germline V gene are SNHLY and FYNNEI. This CDR3 spans 14 amino acids. Trimming stripped 3 bases from V and 3 bases from J, with 12 bases between. In DNA form, the CDR3 reads TGTGCCAGCAGTGACTTTGGAACACGCTACGAGCAGTACTTC. Translating it yields CASSDFGTRYEQYF.